The next 23 T cell receptor beta chains were all read from a single sample in a study of T cell clonotyping in hematopoietic cell transplantation. Assay: immunoSEQ multiplex PCR; the TCRdb copy retains only in-frame clones and omits some. The sample contains under 10,000 clones, 80% to 90% of which appear only once. The sample was PBMCs, taken 180 days after allogeneic stem cell transplant. These receptors originate from a human patient who had an allogeneic stem cell transplant, so the T cells may come from the graft donor. The donor label of this sample is uncertain. Some clones in this sample may be carry-over from other donors' samples.

The rearrangement links TRBV6-5 to TRBJ2-1; no firm D call. Germline CDR1 reads MNHEY; CDR2 reads SVGAGI. CDR3 length equals 11 residues. V was cut by 6 bases and J by 7 bases, with 7 bases left in between. CDR3 coding DNA: TGTGCCAGCAGGAAATTGAATGAGCAGTTCTTC. Protein product: CASRKLNEQFF.

V usage is TRBV5-1 and J usage is TRBJ1-2; D is undetermined. The germline gives CDR1 SGHRS, CDR2 YFSETQ. The V gene lost 4 bases and the J gene lost 4 bases, with 20 bases spanning the gap. This CDR3 spans 16 amino acids. As DNA, the CDR3 is TGCGCCAGCAGCCCCCCCAACTCAAACCCCGCCTATGGCTACACCTTC. This encodes CASSPPNSNPAYGYTF. The whole variable domain, remainder taken from reference TRBV5-1 and TRBJ1-2, is KAGVTQTPRYLIKTRGQQVTLSCSPISGHRSVSWYQQTPGQGLQFLFEYFSETQRNKGNFPGRFSGRQFSNSRSEMNVSTLELGDSALYLCASSPPNSNPAYGYTFGSGTRLTVV.

V gene TRBV4-1 combines with J gene TRBJ1-2, with 7 nucleotides matching TRBD1. Germline V gene lookup returns CDR1 MGHRA and CDR2 YSYEKL. Trimming took 1 base from V and 5 from J; bases not matched to a gene: 4. This CDR3 has 14 amino acids. The CDR3 region is CASSQAGTAYGYTF. CDR3 DNA sequence: TGCGCCAGCAGCCAAGCGGGGACAGCTTATGGCTACACCTTC.

J is TRBJ1-6 and V is TRBV10-3; tentatively, D is TRBD1 (6 bases). V was pared by 0 bases and J by 7 bases, with 13 bases between. Germline loops: CDR1 ENHRY, CDR2 SYGVKD. This CDR3 has 16 amino acids. The CDR3 here is CAISESQKGVNSPLHF. The CDR3 nucleotides are TGTGCCATCAGTGAGTCGCAGAAGGGGGTAAATTCACCCCTCCACTTT.

This rearrangement joins TRBV14 to TRBJ1-4, with no clear D. This CDR3 has 14 amino acids. Germline CDR1 and CDR2: SGHDN and FVKESK. Trimming removed 2 bases from V and 0 bases from J, with 4 bases in between. Here the CDR3 reads CASSQYSTNEKLFF. Written as DNA, the CDR3 is TGTGCCAGCAGCCAATACTCAACTAATGAAAAACTGTTTTTT.

CDR3 sequence: CASSAPRGRDTDTQYF. CDR3 coding DNA: TGTGCCAGCAGCGCTCCCAGGGGGCGCGACACAGATACGCAGTATTTT. This chain joins TRBV9 and TRBJ2-3; 8 bases are a match to TRBD1. J was trimmed by 2 bases and V by 3 bases; bases with no gene match: 8. Germline values: CDR1 SGDLS, CDR2 YYNGEE. This CDR3 region has 16 residues.

J is TRBJ2-7 and V is TRBV29-1; 8 bases are a match to TRBD2. The ends lost 3 bases at V and 0 bases at J; junction bases unmatched: 13. CDR1 is SQVTM, CDR2 ANQGSEA, per germline. CDR3 size: 17 residues. CDR3 DNA sequence: TGCAGCGTTGAGGGGGGCCCTAGCGGGTTGAGCTCCTACGAGCAGTACTTC. It is translated as CSVEGGPSGLSSYEQYF.

CDR3 sequence reads: CASSPSGRGALYEQYF. In DNA form, the CDR3 reads TGCGCCAGCAGCCCCAGTGGGCGGGGGGCCCTCTACGAGCAGTACTTC. The chain uses TRBV4-1 and TRBJ2-7; TRBD2 aligns across 8 bases. Trimming removed 4 bases from V and 3 bases from J; junction bases left unmatched: 11. This CDR3 is 16 amino acids long. CDR1 is MGHRA, CDR2 YSYEKL, per germline.

This chain links TRBV6-1 with TRBJ2-3; possible D gene TRBD1, 6 bases. CDR1 is MNHNS, CDR2 SASEGT, per germline. Deletions cut 1 base from V and 6 bases from J, with 11 bases between. The CDR3 is 14 amino acids. The CDR3 protein is CASSEVLGADTQYF. The CDR3 bases are TGTGCCAGCAGTGAAGTCCTGGGGGCGGATACGCAGTATTTT.

In its sample, this clone was seen once. J is TRBJ2-7 and V is TRBV27; D possibly corresponds to TRBD2 (6 bases). Trimming removed 3 bases from V and 0 bases from J, with 21 bases in between. This CDR3 contains 18 residues. Germline CDR1 reads MNHEY; CDR2 reads SMNVEV (reference sequence). CDR3 amino acids: CASSFLYFGTSTSYEQYF. CDR3 DNA: TGTGCCAGCAGTTTTCTTTACTTCGGGACTTCGACCTCCTACGAGCAGTACTTC.

Remarks on this clone: Sequence at one end of the junction differs from germline and may be a read error. The chain has TRBV9 and TRBJ1-2; D perhaps matches TRBD1 (5 bases). The germline V gene has CDR1 SGDLS and CDR2 YYNGEE. This CDR3 contains 15 residues. The CDR3 DNA reads TGTGCCAGCAGCTACCTGTACGGGACCCTTGAGAACGCGAACTTC. Translated: CASSYLYGTLENANF. The variable domain in full, with the rest retrieved from reference TRBV9 and TRBJ1-2, is DSGVTQTPKHLITATGQRVTLRCSPRSGDLSVYWYQQSLDQGLQFLIQYYNGEERAKGNILERFSAQQFPDLHSELNLSSLELGDSALYFCASSYLYGTLENANFGSGTRLTVV.

The J gene is TRBJ2-7, the V gene TRBV11-2; TRBD2 matches at 11 bases. The length of the CDR3 is 19 residues. CDR1 SGHAT and CDR2 FQNNGV come from the germline V gene. V shed 0 bases and J 9 bases; nucleotides not matched to a gene: 19. The CDR3 sequence: CASSLDRGLAGGQASSQYF. The CDR3 bases are TGTGCCAGCAGCTTAGATCGGGGCTTAGCGGGGGGGCAAGCCTCGTCGCAGTACTTC.

The rearrangement joins TRBV7-7 to TRBJ2-2, with 7 bases fitting TRBD2. The V and J ends lost 5 bases and 2 bases, in that order; junction bases with no gene match: 5. Germline CDR1 and CDR2: SSHAT and FNYEAQ (reference sequence). The CDR3 loop spans 15 amino acids. For the CDR3, the DNA is TGTGCCAGCAGCACGCTAGCGGTTAACACCGGGGAGCTGTTTTTT. Protein sequence: CASSTLAVNTGELFF.

V and J are TRBV4-1 and TRBJ1-4; D unclear. Trimming removed 0 bases from V and 8 bases from J, with 10 bases in between. Germline CDR1 MGHRA, CDR2 YSYEKL. CDR3 length equals 14 residues. Here the CDR3 DNA reads TGCGCCAGCAGCCAAGAAAGGGCCTCGGAAAAACTGTTTTTT. Translating it yields CASSQERASEKLFF.

In its sample, this clone was seen once. The rearrangement joins TRBV28 to TRBJ2-7; D is unresolved. CDR3 size: 14 residues. V lost 1 base, J lost 3 bases, and 10 bases lay in between. CDR1 and CDR2 from the germline V gene are MDHEN and SYDVKM. The CDR3 loop reads CASSLFRVLYEQYF. DNA for the CDR3: TGTGCCAGCAGTTTATTCCGGGTTCTCTACGAGCAGTACTTC.

V and J are TRBV6-5 and TRBJ1-1; D unresolved. Per the germline V gene, CDR1 is MNHEY and CDR2 is SVGAGI. This CDR3 spans 12 amino acids. Trimming removed 2 bases from V and 4 bases from J, with 5 bases in between. The CDR3 region is CASSYIATEAFF. In nucleotides, the CDR3 is TGTGCCAGCAGTTACATCGCCACTGAAGCTTTCTTT.

This rearrangement joins TRBV7-2 to TRBJ1-4; 8 bases align to TRBD1. The CDR3 spans 15 residues. Trimming cost V 5 bases and J 5 bases; bases outside gene matches: 7. Germline V gives CDR1 SGHTA, CDR2 FQGNSA. The CDR3 DNA follows: TGTGCCAGCAGCCCACAGGGGGGTGCGAATGAAAAACTGTTTTTT. This translates into CASSPQGGANEKLFF. Looking up the rest from reference TRBV7-2 and TRBJ1-4 gives the full variable domain: GAGVSQSPSNKVTEKGKDVELRCDPISGHTALYWYRQSLGQGLEFLIYFQGNSAPDKSGLPSDRFSAERTGGSVSTLTIQRTQQEDSAVYLCASSPQGGANEKLFFGSGTQLSVL.

This chain joins TRBV18 and TRBJ1-1; a possible D gene is TRBD1 (5 bases). The CDR3 contains 15 residues. Germline V CDR1 and CDR2: KGHSH, LQKENI. V was shortened by 2 bases and J by 0 bases, with 10 bases between the two germline ends. CDR3 sequence (DNA): TGTGCCAGCTCACCAATCGACAGCCTGAACACTGAAGCTTTCTTT. Protein: CASSPIDSLNTEAFF. The whole variable domain, remainder taken from reference TRBV18 and TRBJ1-1, is NAGVMQNPRHLVRRRGQEARLRCSPMKGHSHVYWYRQLPEEGLKFMVYLQKENIIDESGMPKERFSAEFPKEGPSILRIQQVVRGDSAAYFCASSPIDSLNTEAFFGQGTRLTVV.

The rearrangement uses TRBV30 and TRBJ2-2; 7 nucleotides match TRBD1. CDR3 length: 15 amino acids. CDR1 is GTSNPN and CDR2 is SVGIG in the germline V gene (reference sequence). V lost 0 bases and J lost 4; bases outside the gene matches: 5. The CDR3 loop reads CAWSVQGDPTGELFF. In DNA, the CDR3 is TGTGCCTGGAGTGTCCAGGGGGACCCCACCGGGGAGCTGTTTTTT.

The chain uses TRBV7-2 and TRBJ2-1; TRBD2 aligns across 7 bases. This CDR3 has 16 amino acids. With V trimmed by 0 bases and J by 3 bases, 5 bases remained unmatched. The germline V gene encodes CDR1 SGHTA and CDR2 FQGNSA. The CDR3 DNA follows: TGTGCCAGCAGCTTAGCGATCCTAGCGGTCTACAATGAGCAGTTCTTC. Its protein is CASSLAILAVYNEQFF.

V gene TRBV7-2 combines with J gene TRBJ1-5; D is unresolved. Germline CDR1 is SGHTA and CDR2 is FQGNSA. Trimming cost V 1 base and J 4 bases, with 11 bases left between them. This CDR3 is 15 amino acids long. The CDR3 sequence: CASSLVGRRNQPQHF. The DNA of the CDR3 is TGTGCCAGCAGCTTAGTAGGACGGAGGAATCAGCCCCAGCATTTT.

The chain has TRBV18 and TRBJ2-3; tentatively, D is TRBD1 (5 bases). The germline CDR1 and CDR2 sequences are KGHSH and LQKENI. This CDR3 spans 15 amino acids. V lost 2 bases, J lost 1 base, and 10 bases lay in between. In DNA, the CDR3 is TGTGCCAGCTCACCATGGACAACCCGCACAGATACGCAGTATTTT. It is translated as CASSPWTTRTDTQYF.

The chain couples TRBV5-1 to TRBJ2-5, with D perhaps assigned TRBD1 or TRBD2 (6 bases each). Trimming pared 3 bases from V and 4 bases from J, leaving 19 bases between. CDR1 is SGHRS, CDR2 YFSETQ, per germline. This CDR3 spans 16 amino acids. The CDR3 here is CASSSTLGGAGETQYF. The CDR3 DNA reads as TGCGCCAGCAGCTCCACACTAGGGGGAGCGGGAGAGACCCAGTACTTC.